The 25 T cell receptor beta chains in this list originate from one sample, sequenced in a study of T cells in Graves' hyperthyroidism and ophthalmopathy. Amplified TCR beta CDR3 regions came from RNA transcripts. TCR CDR3 underwent first-round RT-PCR with the HTBI primer set. TCRdb redid the calling of the multiplex PCR reads with MiXCR, one entry per CDR3 protein. The sample has 660,000 or so distinct CDR3 sequences, about 45% seen once. Sequencing was done on a sample of peripheral blood or thyroid tissue (not recorded which). The source of these receptors is an adult man with Graves' disease, either hyperthyroidism or ophthalmopathy (not recorded which).

The table lists this clonotype with a few counts. The chain uses TRBV7-9 and TRBJ1-2; unclear D gene. CDR1 and CDR2 (germline): SEHNR, FQNEAQ (reference sequence). This CDR3 has 12 amino acids. Between the trimmed V and J ends, which lost 5 bases and 11 bases, there was a span of 15 bases. CDR3 coding DNA: TGTGCCAGCAGCAGAGAAAACAGAGGTTACACCTTC. Its protein product is CASSRENRGYTF.

CDR3 in DNA: TGTCCGGAGGGAGGACCGAACACTGAAGCTTTCTTT. Its translation is CPEGGPNTEAFF. The chain combines TRBV24-1 with TRBJ1-1; D uncertain. In germline, CDR1 is KGHDR, CDR2 SFDVKD. CDR3 length equals 12 residues.

In this sample, this clonotype turned up many times. The chain has TRBV6-5 and TRBJ1-1; tentative D call: TRBD1 (6 bases). The CDR3 is 13 residues long. V lost 6 bases and J lost 1, with 9 bases in between. Germline V gene data show CDR1 as MNHEY and CDR2 as SVGAGI. DNA of the CDR3: TGTGCCAGCAGAGTGACAGGGAACACTGAAGCTTTCTTT. It translates to CASRVTGNTEAFF.

This chain joins TRBV7-9 and TRBJ2-7; tentatively, D is TRBD2 (7 bases). The V gene's germline CDR1 is SEHNR and CDR2 FQNEAQ (reference sequence). The CDR3 covers 16 residues. V was shortened by 5 bases and J by 1 base, with 18 bases between the two germline ends. The CDR3 region is CASSRLQGTKSYEQYF. Written as DNA, the CDR3 is TGTGCCAGCAGCCGTCTCCAGGGGACTAAATCCTACGAGCAGTACTTC.

V gene TRBV29-1 combines with J gene TRBJ2-5, with D hard to call. Germline-derived CDR1 and CDR2 are SQVTM and ANQGSEA. V was shortened by 4 bases and J by 0 bases, with 9 bases between the two germline ends. The CDR3 length is 13 residues. CDR3 sequence reads: CSVGHRNQETQYF. CDR3 DNA sequence: TGCAGCGTTGGTCACAGAAACCAAGAGACCCAGTACTTC.

There are a few counts of this clonotype. The rearrangement joins TRBV20-1 to TRBJ1-4; D gene uncertain. Germline CDR1 is DFQATT and CDR2 is SNEGSKA (reference sequence). The CDR3 spans 14 residues. The ends were cut back, 5 bases at V and 4 bases at J, with 14 bases in the middle. For the CDR3, the DNA is TGCAGTGCTGGCGGGGTGTCAGATAATGAAAAACTGTTTTTT. It translates to CSAGGVSDNEKLFF.

V and J are TRBV24-1 and TRBJ2-3; TRBD1 aligns across 10 bases. The CDR3 extends over 17 amino acids. V was pared by 5 bases and J by 4 bases, with 11 bases of the junction left unmatched. Germline CDR1 is KGHDR and CDR2 is SFDVKD. This CDR3 is CATSAPPGTGDPDTQYF. CDR3 sequence (DNA): TGTGCCACCAGTGCTCCTCCCGGGACAGGGGACCCAGATACGCAGTATTTT.

This clonotype was picked up a small number of times. The chain links TRBV6-5 to TRBJ1-4; D is unresolved. The CDR3 has 13 residues. With 4 bases removed from V and 6 bases from J, the gap between germline ends came to 9 bases. Germline assignment: CDR1 MNHEY and CDR2 SVGAGI. The CDR3 loop reads CASSSRRDEKLFF. DNA of the CDR3: TGTGCCAGCAGTTCGAGGCGGGATGAAAAACTGTTTTTT.

The chain has TRBV6-5 and TRBJ1-6, with D hard to call. The CDR3 has 14 amino acids. The V gene lost 7 bases and the J gene lost 3 bases, with 10 bases spanning the gap. Germline CDR1 and CDR2: MNHEY and SVGAGI. CDR3 DNA: TGTGCCAGCAACCCTAGACACTATAATTCACCCCTCCACTTT. Translation gives CASNPRHYNSPLHF.

This chain uses TRBV10-3 with TRBJ2-7, with TRBD2 matching over 15 bases. With V trimmed by 3 bases and J by 6 bases, 3 bases remained unmatched. Germline V CDR1 and CDR2: ENHRY, SYGVKD. The CDR3 contains 15 residues. The CDR3 spells CAISEGLAGGIEQYF. CDR3 DNA: TGTGCCATCAGTGAAGGACTAGCGGGGGGGATCGAGCAGTACTTC.

Worth noting for this clonotype: With a much larger clone just one base away, this may be a read error. V usage is TRBV7-6 and J usage is TRBJ1-2; D unclear. In germline, CDR1 is SGHVS, CDR2 FNYEAQ. Deletions cut 8 bases from V and 1 base from J, with 23 bases between. The CDR3 totals 17 residues. CDR3 sequence reads: CASGAIRAGSDNYGYTF. CDR3 nucleotides: TGTGCCAGCGGCGCAATTAGGGCTGGGTCGGATAACTATGGCTACACCTTC.

The CDR3 loop reads CSASFLGETQYF. The DNA for the CDR3 is TGCAGTGCTAGTTTCTTGGGTGAGACCCAGTACTTC. The chain is built from TRBV20-1 and TRBJ2-5; no definite D call. V gave up 3 bases and J gave up 5 bases, with 10 bases separating them. This CDR3 contains 12 residues. The germline V gene encodes CDR1 DFQATT and CDR2 SNEGSKA (reference sequence).

This clonotype was counted only a few times. The V and J genes are TRBV9 and TRBJ1-2; unclear D gene. The V gene lost 5 bases and the J gene lost 6 bases, with 17 bases spanning the gap. Germline V gene data show CDR1 as SGDLS and CDR2 as YYNGEE. The CDR3 contains 14 residues. The CDR3 here is CASSEYQGNDGYTF. CDR3 in DNA: TGTGCCAGCAGTGAATATCAAGGGAACGATGGCTACACCTTC.

This clonotype was recorded many times. The chain links TRBV10-3 to TRBJ1-5, with 9 bases that match TRBD1. CDR3 length: 15 amino acids. Germline-derived CDR1 and CDR2 are ENHRY and SYGVKD. V trimming: 3 bases; J trimming: 4 bases; junction bases outside the gene matches: 4. The CDR3 sequence: CAISDGQGPNQPQHF. CDR3 nucleotide sequence: TGTGCCATCAGTGATGGACAGGGGCCTAATCAGCCCCAGCATTTT.

The gene calls are TRBV7-9 and TRBJ2-5, with 7 bases aligning to TRBD2. Germline V lookup: CDR1 SEHNR, CDR2 FQNEAQ (reference sequence). The CDR3 sequence is 12 residues long. The V and J ends lost 5 bases and 13 bases, in that order; junction bases with no gene match: 10. Here the CDR3 DNA reads TGTGCCAGCAGCCAGTCTCCGGGACTACCGTACTTC. Residues: CASSQSPGLPYF.

The J gene is TRBJ1-2, the V gene TRBV20-1; D unresolved. The CDR3 extends over 13 amino acids. V gave up 1 base and J gave up 4 bases, with 10 bases separating them. The germline CDR1 and CDR2 sequences are DFQATT and SNEGSKA (reference sequence). The CDR3: CSARVVQSYGYTF. CDR3 in DNA: TGCAGTGCTAGAGTGGTACAGTCCTATGGCTACACCTTC.

This clonotype was observed at least ten times. The chain employs TRBV6-5 and TRBJ1-6, with TRBD1 identical over 10 bases. Germline values: CDR1 MNHEY, CDR2 SVGAGI. With 2 bases clipped from V and 7 bases from J, the junction kept 5 bases outside the gene matches. This CDR3 is 16 amino acids long. In nucleotides, the CDR3 is TGTGCCAGCAGTTACCAGGGACAGGGGAGCAATTCACCCCTCCACTTT. This sequence encodes CASSYQGQGSNSPLHF.

The chain couples TRBV5-1 to TRBJ2-7; 15 bases align to TRBD2. V shed 2 bases, J shed 3 bases, and the junction held 9 bases outside the gene matches. This CDR3 has 18 amino acids. Germline CDR1 reads SGHRS; CDR2 reads YFSETQ. Written as DNA, the CDR3 is TGCGCCAGCAGCTTCGGACTAGCGGGAGGGCCGTACAACTACGAGCAGTACTTC. Its translation is CASSFGLAGGPYNYEQYF.

On this clonotype: A read error is likely, as this CDR3 ends without the conserved phenylalanine or tryptophan. J is TRBJ2-7 and V is TRBV20-1, with 8 bases matching TRBD1. Trimming cost V 2 bases and J 6 bases; bases outside gene matches: 6. The germline CDR1 and CDR2 sequences are DFQATT and SNEGSKA (reference sequence). The CDR3 consists of 13 residues. CDR3 region: CSARTGTGGEQYL. The CDR3 bases are TGCAGTGCTAGAACCGGGACAGGAGGCGAGCAGTACCTC.

The rearrangement uses TRBV15 and TRBJ2-6; TRBD2 matches 8 bases. The CDR3 runs 18 residues. The J segment lost 0 bases and the V segment lost 1 base, leaving 5 bases of the junction unmatched. CDR1 and CDR2 (germline): LNHNV, YYDKDF (reference sequence). This chain's CDR3 is CATSRVAGGDSGANVLTF. CDR3 nucleotide sequence: TGTGCCACCAGCAGAGTGGCGGGGGGCGACTCTGGGGCCAACGTCCTGACTTTC.

There are a few counts of this clonotype. This chain uses TRBV5-8 with TRBJ2-7; the D is unclear. This CDR3 has 12 amino acids. Trimming removed 4 bases from V and 3 bases from J, with 8 bases in between. The V gene's germline CDR1 is SGHTS and CDR2 YDEGEE. The CDR3 DNA sequence: TGTGCCAGCAGCCGGCATAACTACGAGCAGTACTTC. It codes for CASSRHNYEQYF.

The chain uses TRBV2 and TRBJ2-5, with 7 positions matching TRBD2. Trimming at V came to 5 bases and at J to 5 bases, leaving 17 bases not matched to a gene. Germline V gene data show CDR1 as SNHLY and CDR2 as FYNNEI. This CDR3 has 17 amino acids. The CDR3 DNA reads TGTGCCAGCAGTCCACCACTACCCCGGACTAGTGGGGAGACCCAGTACTTC. This codes for CASSPPLPRTSGETQYF.

This clonotype was observed a few times. The J gene is TRBJ2-5, the V gene TRBV5-1; no reliable D call. This CDR3 is 13 amino acids long. Trimming cost V 3 bases and J 2 bases, with 8 bases left between them. Germline V gives CDR1 SGHRS, CDR2 YFSETQ. In nucleotides, the CDR3 is TGCGCCAGCAGCTGGCGAGAGCAAGAGACCCAGTACTTC. This codes for CASSWREQETQYF. Full variable domain (remainder filled in from reference TRBV5-1 and TRBJ2-5): KAGVTQTPRYLIKTRGQQVTLSCSPISGHRSVSWYQQTPGQGLQFLFEYFSETQRNKGNFPGRFSGRQFSNSRSEMNVSTLELGDSALYLCASSWREQETQYFGPGTRLLVL.

The chain couples TRBV7-8 to TRBJ1-6; 9 bases map to TRBD1. The CDR3 runs to 15 residues. Per germline, CDR1 SGHVS and CDR2 FQNEAQ. The trim removed 5 bases at V and 10 bases at J, leaving 9 bases unmatched. This chain's CDR3 is CASSQRDRARSPLHF. The CDR3 coding sequence is TGTGCCAGCAGCCAAAGGGACAGGGCGCGGTCACCCCTCCACTTT.

This chain joins TRBV6-5 and TRBJ1-2; tentative D call: TRBD1 (5 bases). The CDR3 totals 11 residues. Germline V gene data show CDR1 as MNHEY and CDR2 as SVGAGI. V lost 4 bases to trimming and J lost 7 bases, with 7 bases between them. The CDR3 here is CASSWGSGYTF. As DNA, the CDR3 is TGTGCCAGCAGTTGGGGGTCTGGCTACACCTTC.